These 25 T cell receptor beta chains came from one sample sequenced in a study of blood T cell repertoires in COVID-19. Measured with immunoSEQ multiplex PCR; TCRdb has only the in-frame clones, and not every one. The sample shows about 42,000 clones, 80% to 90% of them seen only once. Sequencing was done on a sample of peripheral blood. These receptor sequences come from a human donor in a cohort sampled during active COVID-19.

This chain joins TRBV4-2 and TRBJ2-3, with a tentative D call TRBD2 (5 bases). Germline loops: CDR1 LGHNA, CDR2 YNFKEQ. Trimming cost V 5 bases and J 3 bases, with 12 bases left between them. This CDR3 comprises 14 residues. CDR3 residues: CASSTLDSTDTQYF. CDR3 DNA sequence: TGTGCCAGCAGCACATTGGACTCGACAGATACGCAGTATTTT.

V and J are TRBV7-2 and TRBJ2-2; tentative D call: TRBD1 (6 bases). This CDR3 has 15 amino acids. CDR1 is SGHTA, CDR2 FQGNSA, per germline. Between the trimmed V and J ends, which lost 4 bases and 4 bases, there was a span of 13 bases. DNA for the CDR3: TGTGCCAGCAGCTGGCTAGGGGGAATCACCGGGGAGCTGTTTTTT. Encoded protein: CASSWLGGITGELFF.

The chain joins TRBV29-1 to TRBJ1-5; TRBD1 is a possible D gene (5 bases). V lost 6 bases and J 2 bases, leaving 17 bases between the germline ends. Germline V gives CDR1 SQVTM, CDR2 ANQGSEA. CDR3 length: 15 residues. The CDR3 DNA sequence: TGCAGCGTAGGGGAGGGGCTTTTGGGCAATCAGCCCCAGCATTTT. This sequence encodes CSVGEGLLGNQPQHF.

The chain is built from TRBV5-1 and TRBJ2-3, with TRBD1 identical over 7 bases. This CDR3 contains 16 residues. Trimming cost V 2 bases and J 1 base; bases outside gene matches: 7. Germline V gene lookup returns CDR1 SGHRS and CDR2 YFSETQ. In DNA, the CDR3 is TGCGCCAGCAGCTTACAGGGGCTTAGGGGCACAGATACGCAGTATTTT. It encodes CASSLQGLRGTDTQYF.

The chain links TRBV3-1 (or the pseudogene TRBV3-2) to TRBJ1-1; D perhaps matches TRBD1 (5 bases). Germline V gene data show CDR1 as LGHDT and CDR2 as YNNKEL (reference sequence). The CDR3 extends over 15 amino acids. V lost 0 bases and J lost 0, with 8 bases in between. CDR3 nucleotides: TGTGCCAGCAGCCAAGATCAGGGAATGAACACTGAAGCTTTCTTT. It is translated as CASSQDQGMNTEAFF.

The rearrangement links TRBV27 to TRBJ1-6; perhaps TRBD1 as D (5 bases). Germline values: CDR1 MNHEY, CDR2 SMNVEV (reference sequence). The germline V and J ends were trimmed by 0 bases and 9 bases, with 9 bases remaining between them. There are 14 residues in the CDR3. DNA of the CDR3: TGTGCCAGCAGTTTATCAGGGGTTGGTTCACCCCTCCACTTT. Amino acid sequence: CASSLSGVGSPLHF.

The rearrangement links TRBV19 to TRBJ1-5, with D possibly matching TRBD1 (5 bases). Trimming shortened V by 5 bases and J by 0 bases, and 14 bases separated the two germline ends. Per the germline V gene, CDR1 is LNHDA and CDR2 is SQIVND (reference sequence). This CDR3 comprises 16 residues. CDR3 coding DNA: TGTGCCAGTAGTCCCCTTGCGGGGGTTAGCAATCAGCCCCAGCATTTT. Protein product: CASSPLAGVSNQPQHF.

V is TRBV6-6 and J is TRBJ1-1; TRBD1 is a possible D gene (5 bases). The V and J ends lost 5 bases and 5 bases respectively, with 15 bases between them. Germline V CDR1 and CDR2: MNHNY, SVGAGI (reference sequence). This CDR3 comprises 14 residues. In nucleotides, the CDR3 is TGTGCCAGCAGTCGAGACCAGGGTGTAACTGAAGCTTTCTTT. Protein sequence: CASSRDQGVTEAFF.

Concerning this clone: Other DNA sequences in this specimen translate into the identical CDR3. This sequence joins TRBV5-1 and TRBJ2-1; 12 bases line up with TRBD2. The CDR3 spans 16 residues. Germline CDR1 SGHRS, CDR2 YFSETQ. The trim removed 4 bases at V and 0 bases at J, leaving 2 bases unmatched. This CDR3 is CASSLTSGSSYNEQFF. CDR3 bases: TGCGCCAGCAGCCTGACTAGCGGGAGCTCCTACAATGAGCAGTTCTTC.

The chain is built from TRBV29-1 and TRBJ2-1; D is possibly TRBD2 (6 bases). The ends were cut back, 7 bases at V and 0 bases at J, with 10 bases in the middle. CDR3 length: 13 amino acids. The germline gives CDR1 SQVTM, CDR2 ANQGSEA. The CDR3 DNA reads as TGCAGCGCCCGGGGGAGCTCCTACAATGAGCAGTTCTTC. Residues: CSARGSSYNEQFF.

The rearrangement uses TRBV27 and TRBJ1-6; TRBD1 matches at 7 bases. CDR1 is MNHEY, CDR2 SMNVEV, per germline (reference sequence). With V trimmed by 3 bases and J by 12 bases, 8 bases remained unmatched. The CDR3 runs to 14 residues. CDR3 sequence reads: CASSLAQGMGPLHF. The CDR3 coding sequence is TGTGCCAGCAGTTTGGCACAGGGGATGGGACCCCTCCACTTT.

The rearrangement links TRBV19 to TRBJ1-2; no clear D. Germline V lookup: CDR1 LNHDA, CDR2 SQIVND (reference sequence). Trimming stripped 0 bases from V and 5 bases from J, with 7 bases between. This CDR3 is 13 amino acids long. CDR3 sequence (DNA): TGTGCCAGTAGTATAGATGAAACTTATGGCTACACCTTC. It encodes CASSIDETYGYTF.

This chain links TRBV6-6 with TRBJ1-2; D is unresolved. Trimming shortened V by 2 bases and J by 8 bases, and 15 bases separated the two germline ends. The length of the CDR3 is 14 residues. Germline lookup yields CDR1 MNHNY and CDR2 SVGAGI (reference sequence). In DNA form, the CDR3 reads TGTGCCAGCAGTTACGGGGAGGAGGAGAGAGGCTACACCTTC. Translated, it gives CASSYGEEERGYTF.

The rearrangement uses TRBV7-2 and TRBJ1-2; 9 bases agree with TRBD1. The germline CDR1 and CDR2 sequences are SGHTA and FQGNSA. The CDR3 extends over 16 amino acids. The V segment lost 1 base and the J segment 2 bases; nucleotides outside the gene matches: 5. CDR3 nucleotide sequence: TGTGCCAGCAGCTTAGTAGTTGGACAGGGGAACTATGGCTACACCTTC. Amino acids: CASSLVVGQGNYGYTF.

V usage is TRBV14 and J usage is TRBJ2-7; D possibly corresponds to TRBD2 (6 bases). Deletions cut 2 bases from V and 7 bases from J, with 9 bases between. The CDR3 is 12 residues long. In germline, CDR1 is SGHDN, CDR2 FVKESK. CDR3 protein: CASSQRDSEQYF. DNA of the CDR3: TGTGCCAGCAGCCAAAGGGACTCAGAGCAGTACTTC.

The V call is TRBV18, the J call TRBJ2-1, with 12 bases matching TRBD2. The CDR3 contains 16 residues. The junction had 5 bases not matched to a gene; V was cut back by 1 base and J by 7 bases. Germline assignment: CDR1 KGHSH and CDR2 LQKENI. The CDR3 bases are TGTGCCAGCTCACCACTTCTAGCGGGGGGGCAAAATGAGCAGTTCTTC. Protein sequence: CASSPLLAGGQNEQFF.

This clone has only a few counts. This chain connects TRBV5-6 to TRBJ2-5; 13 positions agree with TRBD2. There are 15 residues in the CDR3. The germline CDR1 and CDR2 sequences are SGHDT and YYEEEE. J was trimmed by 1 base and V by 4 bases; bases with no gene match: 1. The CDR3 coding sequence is TGTGCCAGCAGCAGACTAGCGGGAGGCCAAGAGACCCAGTACTTC. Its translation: CASSRLAGGQETQYF.

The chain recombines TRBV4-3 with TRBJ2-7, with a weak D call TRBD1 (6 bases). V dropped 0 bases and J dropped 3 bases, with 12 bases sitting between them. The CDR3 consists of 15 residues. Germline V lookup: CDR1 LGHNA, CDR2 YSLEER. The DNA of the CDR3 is TGCGCCAGCAGCCAAGATAGGACAGACTTCTACGAGCAGTACTTC. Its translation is CASSQDRTDFYEQYF.

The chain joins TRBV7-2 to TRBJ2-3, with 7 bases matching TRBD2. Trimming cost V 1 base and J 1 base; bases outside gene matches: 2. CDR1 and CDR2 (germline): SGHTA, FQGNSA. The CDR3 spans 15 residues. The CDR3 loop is CASSLGRGGTDTQYF. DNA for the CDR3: TGTGCCAGCAGCTTAGGACGGGGGGGCACAGATACGCAGTATTTT.

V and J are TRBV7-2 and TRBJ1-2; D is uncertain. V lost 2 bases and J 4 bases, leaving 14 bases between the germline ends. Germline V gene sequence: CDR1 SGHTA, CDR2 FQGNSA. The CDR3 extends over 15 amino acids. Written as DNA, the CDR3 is TGTGCCAGCAGCTTAAGGTCGGAGTTCGGCTATGGCTACACCTTC. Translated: CASSLRSEFGYGYTF.

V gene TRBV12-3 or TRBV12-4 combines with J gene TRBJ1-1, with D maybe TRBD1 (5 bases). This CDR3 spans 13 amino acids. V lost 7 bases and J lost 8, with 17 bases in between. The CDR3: CASNEWGVTEAFF. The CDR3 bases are TGTGCCAGCAATGAGTGGGGGGTGACCGAAGCTTTCTTT.

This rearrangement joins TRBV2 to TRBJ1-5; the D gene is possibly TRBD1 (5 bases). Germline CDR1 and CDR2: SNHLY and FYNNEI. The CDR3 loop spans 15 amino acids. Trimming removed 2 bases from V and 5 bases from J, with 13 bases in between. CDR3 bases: TGTGCCAGCAGTGAACAAGTAGGGGTGTATCAGCCCCAGCATTTT. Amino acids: CASSEQVGVYQPQHF.

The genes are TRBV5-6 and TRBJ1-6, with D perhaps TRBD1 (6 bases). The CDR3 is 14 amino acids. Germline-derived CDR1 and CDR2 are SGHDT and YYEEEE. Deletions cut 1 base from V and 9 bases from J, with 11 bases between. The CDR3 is CASSLTGIGSPLHF. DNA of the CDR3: TGTGCCAGCAGCTTGACAGGGATCGGTTCACCCCTCCACTTT.

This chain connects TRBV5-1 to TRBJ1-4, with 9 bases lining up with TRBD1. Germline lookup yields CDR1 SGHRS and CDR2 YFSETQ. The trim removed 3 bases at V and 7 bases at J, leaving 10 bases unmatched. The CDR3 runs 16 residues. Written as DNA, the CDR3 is TGCGCCAGCAGCTGGCGTTCCGGGGACAGGGCTGAAAAACTGTTTTTT. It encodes CASSWRSGDRAEKLFF.

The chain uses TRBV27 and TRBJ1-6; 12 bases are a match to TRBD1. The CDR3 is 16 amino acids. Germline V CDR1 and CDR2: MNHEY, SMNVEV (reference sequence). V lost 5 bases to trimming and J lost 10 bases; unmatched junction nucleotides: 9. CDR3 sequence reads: CASSLFFGTGGSPLHF. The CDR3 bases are TGTGCCAGCAGTCTTTTCTTCGGGACAGGGGGCTCACCCCTCCACTTT.